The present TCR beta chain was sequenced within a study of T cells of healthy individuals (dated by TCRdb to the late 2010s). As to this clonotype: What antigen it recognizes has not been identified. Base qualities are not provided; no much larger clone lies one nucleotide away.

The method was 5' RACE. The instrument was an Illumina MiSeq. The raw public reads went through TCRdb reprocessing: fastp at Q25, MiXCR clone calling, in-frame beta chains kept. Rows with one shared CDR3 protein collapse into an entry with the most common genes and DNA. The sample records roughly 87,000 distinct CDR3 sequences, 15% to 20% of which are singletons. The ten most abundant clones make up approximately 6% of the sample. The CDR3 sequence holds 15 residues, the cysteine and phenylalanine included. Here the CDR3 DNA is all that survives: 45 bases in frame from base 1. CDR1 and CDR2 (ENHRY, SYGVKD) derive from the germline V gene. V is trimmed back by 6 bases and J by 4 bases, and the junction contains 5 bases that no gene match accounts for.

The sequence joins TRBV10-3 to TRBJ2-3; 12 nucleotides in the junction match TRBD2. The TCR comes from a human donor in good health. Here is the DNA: TGTGCCATCAGCAGACTAGCGGGAGAGGCAGATACGCAGTATTTT. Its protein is CAISRLAGEADTQYF.